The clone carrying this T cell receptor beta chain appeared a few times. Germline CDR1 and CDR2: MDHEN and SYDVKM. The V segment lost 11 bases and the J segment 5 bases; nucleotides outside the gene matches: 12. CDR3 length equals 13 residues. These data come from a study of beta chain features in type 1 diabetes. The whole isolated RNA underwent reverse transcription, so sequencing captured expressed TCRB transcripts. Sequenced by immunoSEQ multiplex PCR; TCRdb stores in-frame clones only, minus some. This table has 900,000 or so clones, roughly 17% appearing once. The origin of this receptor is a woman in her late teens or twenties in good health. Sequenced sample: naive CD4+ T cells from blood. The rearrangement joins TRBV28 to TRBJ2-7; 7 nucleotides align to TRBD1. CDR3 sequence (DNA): TGTGCCGGAAGAGTGGCAGGGGGTGACGAGCAGTACTTC. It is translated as CAGRVAGGDEQYF.